This T cell receptor beta chain emerged from a study of chemoradiotherapy in HPV16-positive cancers. Remarks on this clone: Its antigen is unidentified.

Overall study results and limits: HPV-responsive T-cell expansion during chemoradiotherapy was linked to improved recurrence-free survival in HPV16-positive patients. Candidate HPV-specific clones and E7-related TCR motifs grew in tumor during treatment.

The assay was immunoSEQ multiplex PCR, and TCRdb's table has in-frame clones only and misses some. This sample has 9,500 to 15,000 clones, with around 90% found just once. Germline V gene lookup returns CDR1 SGHTS and CDR2 YDEGEE. The ends were cut back, 1 base at V and 7 bases at J, with 17 bases in the middle. The CDR3 extends over 15 amino acids. Sampling was performed from a patient who underwent chemoradiotherapy. The clonotype was recovered from a human donor with HPV-associated anogenital cancer. V gene TRBV5-8 combines with J gene TRBJ1-1; D is unclear. In DNA, the CDR3 is TGTGCCAGCAGCTTGAGCCGGGGAGCGACCTTTGAAGCTTTCTTT. Amino acid sequence: CASSLSRGATFEAFF.